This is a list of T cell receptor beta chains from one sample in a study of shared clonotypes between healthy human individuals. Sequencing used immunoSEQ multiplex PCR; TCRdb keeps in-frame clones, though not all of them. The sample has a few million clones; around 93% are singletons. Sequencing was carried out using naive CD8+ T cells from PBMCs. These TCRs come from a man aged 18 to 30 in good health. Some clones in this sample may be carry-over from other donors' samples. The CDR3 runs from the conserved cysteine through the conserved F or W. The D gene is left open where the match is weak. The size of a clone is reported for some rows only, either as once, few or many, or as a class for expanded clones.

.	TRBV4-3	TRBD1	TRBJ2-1	TGCGCCAGCAGCCAAGAAAGGGGGCCACAGGGGGCGAGGTACAATGAGCAGTTCTTC	CASSQERGPQGARYNEQFF
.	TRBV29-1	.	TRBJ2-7	TGCAGCGTTGAAGGCATCGGAGCTACTTACGAGCAGTACTTC	CSVEGIGATYEQYF
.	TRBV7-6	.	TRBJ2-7	TGTGCCAGCAGCTTAGTGGGGGAGGCCTCCTACGAGCAGTACTTC	CASSLVGEASYEQYF
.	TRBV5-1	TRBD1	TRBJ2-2	TGCGCCAGCAGCTTGGGATGGACAGGTGCAACCGGAGAGCTGTTTTTT	CASSLGWTGATGELFF
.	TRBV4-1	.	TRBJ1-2	TGCGCCAGCAGCCAAGATTCATGGGGGTTCAACTATGGCTACACCTTC	CASSQDSWGFNYGYTF
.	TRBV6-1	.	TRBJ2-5	TGTGCCAGCAGTGACTGGGACAAACAAGAGACCCAGTACTTC	CASSDWDKQETQYF
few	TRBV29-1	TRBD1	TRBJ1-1	TGCAGCGATAGGACAGGGTCGGCCACTGAAGCTTTCTTT	CSDRTGSATEAFF
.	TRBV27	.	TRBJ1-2	TGTGCCAGCAGTTTATCGAATCAGGGCAGGGGCGCGGGATTCTATGGCTACACCTTC	CASSLSNQGRGAGFYGYTF
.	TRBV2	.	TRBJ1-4	TGTGCCAGCAGTGATCAGTTATTGGAAAAACTGTTTTTT	CASSDQLLEKLFF
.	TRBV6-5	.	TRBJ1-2	TGTGCCAGCAGTTACGGCGCCCCGGGACCCAAATATGGCTACACCTTC	CASSYGAPGPKYGYTF
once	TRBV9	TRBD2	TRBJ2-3	TGTGCCAGCAGCGACAGCGGGAGGGAAACAGATACGCAGTATTTT	CASSDSGRETDTQYF
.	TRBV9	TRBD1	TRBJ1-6	TGTGCCAGCAGTCTTACAGGGGGCAATTCACCCCTCCACTTT	CASSLTGGNSPLHF
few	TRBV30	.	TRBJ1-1	TGTGCCTGGAGTGTACAGGCCGGCACTGAAGCTTTCTTT	CAWSVQAGTEAFF
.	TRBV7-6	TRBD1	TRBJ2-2	TGTGCCAGCAGCTTACGGGACAGGGGATCTCACACCGGGGAGCTGTTTTTT	CASSLRDRGSHTGELFF
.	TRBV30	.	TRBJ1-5	TGTGCCTGGAGTCTTAAGGGAATAGGCAATCATCAGCCCCAGCATTTT	CAWSLKGIGNHQPQHF
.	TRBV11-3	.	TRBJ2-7	TGTGCCAGCAGCTTAGACAGGGGTCCTCTCTACGAGCAGTACTTC	CASSLDRGPLYEQYF
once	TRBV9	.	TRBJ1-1	TGTGCCAGCAGCGTAGCGATGGGGGGCACTGAAGCTTTCTTT	CASSVAMGGTEAFF
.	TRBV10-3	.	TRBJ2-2	TGTGCCATCAGGACCCAAATGGCCGGGGAGCTGTTTTTT	CAIRTQMAGELFF
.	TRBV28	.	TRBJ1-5	TGTGCCAGCAGTTCACAAGGGGTTAGCAATCAGCCCCAGCATTTT	CASSSQGVSNQPQHF
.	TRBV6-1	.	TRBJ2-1	TGTGCCAGCAGTCCCAATTACAATGAGCAGTTCTTC	CASSPNYNEQFF
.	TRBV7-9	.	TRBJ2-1	TGTGCCAGCAGCGGCACAGGACGGGCCTACAATGAGCAGTTCTTC	CASSGTGRAYNEQFF
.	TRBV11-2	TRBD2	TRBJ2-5	TGTGCCAGCAGCTGGGTAGCGGGGGAGACCCAGTACTTC	CASSWVAGETQYF
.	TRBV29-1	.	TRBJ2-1	TGCAGCGGCCTGTCCAGCTCCTACAATGAGCAGTTCTTC	CSGLSSSYNEQFF
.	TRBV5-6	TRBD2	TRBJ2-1	TGTGCCAGCAGCGCCGGGACTACCTACAATGAGCAGTTCTTC	CASSAGTTYNEQFF
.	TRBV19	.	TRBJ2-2	TGTGCCAGCTCCCAGACCCGCACCGGGGAGCTGTTTTTT	CASSQTRTGELFF
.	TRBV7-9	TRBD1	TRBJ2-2	TGTGCCAGCAGCTACCAGGGGGAGACGAACACCGGGGAGCTGTTTTTT	CASSYQGETNTGELFF
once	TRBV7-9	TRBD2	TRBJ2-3	TGTGCCAGCAGCAGGACTAGCGGGCCTCGCACAGATACGCAGTATTTT	CASSRTSGPRTDTQYF
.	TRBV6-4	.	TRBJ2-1	TGTGCCAGCAGTGGTGACAGGGGGCTACTAGCGGGAGAGAGTGAGCAGTTCTTC	CASSGDRGLLAGESEQFF
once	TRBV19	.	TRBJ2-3	TGTGCCAGTAGTATATACGGCGGAAATCTTAATACGCAGTATTTT	CASSIYGGNLNTQYF
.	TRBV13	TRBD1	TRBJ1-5	TGTGCCAGCAGCCGCGGGACAGCACCAAATCAGCCCCAGCATTTT	CASSRGTAPNQPQHF
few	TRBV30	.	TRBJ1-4	TGTGCCTGGAGTCGGAGAAATGAAAAACTGTTTTTT	CAWSRRNEKLFF
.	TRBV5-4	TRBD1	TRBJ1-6	TGTGCCAGCAGCGAGGACAGGGGGAATTCACCCCTCCACTTT	CASSEDRGNSPLHF
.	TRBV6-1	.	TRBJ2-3	TGTGCCAGCAGTGACGGGCAGGGCGGCACAGATACGCAGTATTTT	CASSDGQGGTDTQYF
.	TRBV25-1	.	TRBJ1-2	TGTGCCAGCAGTGAGGGGCCGGATTCGAGGGATGGCTACACCTTC	CASSEGPDSRDGYTF
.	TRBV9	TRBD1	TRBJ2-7	TGTGCCAGCAGCGGTTGGGGACAGGGAACCTACGAGCAGTACTTC	CASSGWGQGTYEQYF
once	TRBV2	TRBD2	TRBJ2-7	TGTGCCAGCAGTTGGCCCCGGGGGGAGGGCCCCTCTTTGGAGGCCCAGTACTACGAGCAGTACTTC	CASSWPRGEGPSLEAQYYEQYF
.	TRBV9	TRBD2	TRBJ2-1	TGTGCCAGCAGCGTAGGGGCTAGCGGGGTGTATGAGCAGTTCTTC	CASSVGASGVYEQFF
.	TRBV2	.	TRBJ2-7	TGTGCCAGCAGTGATGTGGGGCAGGGACGATACGAGCAGTACTTC	CASSDVGQGRYEQYF
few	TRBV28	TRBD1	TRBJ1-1	TGTGCCAGCAGTTTATGGGGACAGGGAGAGGCTGAAGCTTTCTTT	CASSLWGQGEAEAFF
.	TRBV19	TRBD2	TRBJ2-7	TGTGCCAGTAGTGTGGTAGCGGGTACCTACGAGCAGTACTTC	CASSVVAGTYEQYF
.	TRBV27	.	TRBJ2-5	TGTGCCAGCAGAATGAGTGGTAAAGAGACCCAGTACTTC	CASRMSGKETQYF
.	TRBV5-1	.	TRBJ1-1	TGCGCCAGCAGCTTGGTGGGCCCTGAAGCTTTCTTT	CASSLVGPEAFF
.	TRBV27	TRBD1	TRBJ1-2	TGTGCCAGCAGGCTAGGGGGCTCTAACTATGGCTACACCTTC	CASRLGGSNYGYTF
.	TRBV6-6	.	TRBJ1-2	TGTGCCAGCAGTTACTTCGGGGACTCGTATGGCTACACCTTC	CASSYFGDSYGYTF
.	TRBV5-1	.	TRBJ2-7	TGCGCCAGCAGCTTGAAGGCAGGCCCCTACGAGCAGTACTTC	CASSLKAGPYEQYF
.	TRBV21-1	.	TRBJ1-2	TGTGCCAGCCGGCAAAGGGGGCGAGCGGGGTTCTATGGCTACACCTTC	CASRQRGRAGFYGYTF
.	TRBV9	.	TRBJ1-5	TGTGCCAGCAGCGCAGACTTAGGCAATCAGCCCCAGCATTTT	CASSADLGNQPQHF
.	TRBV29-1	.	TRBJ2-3	TGCAGCGTTGAAGTAACAGGGCCCACAGATACGCAGTATTTT	CSVEVTGPTDTQYF
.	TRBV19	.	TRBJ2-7	TGTGCCAGTAGTATAGCTGCTTTGCTTCCCTACGAGCAGTACTTC	CASSIAALLPYEQYF
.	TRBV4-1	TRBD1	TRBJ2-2	TGCGCCAGCAGCCATCCTTCAGGGGGCCCGAACACCGGGGAGCTGTTTTTT	CASSHPSGGPNTGELFF
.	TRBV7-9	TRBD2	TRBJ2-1	TGTGCCAGCGAGGAGGCGGGAGAGGGCTCCTACAATGAGCAGTTCTTC	CASEEAGEGSYNEQFF
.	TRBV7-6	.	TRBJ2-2	TGTGCCAGCAGCCAAGGTCCCGGAACTACGGGGGAGCTGTTTTTT	CASSQGPGTTGELFF
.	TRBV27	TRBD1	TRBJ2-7	TGTGCCAGCAGGCCGGGACAGGGCGACTACGAGCAGTACTTC	CASRPGQGDYEQYF
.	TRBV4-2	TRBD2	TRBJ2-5	TGTGCCAGCAGCCAGCGACTAGCGGGGTTAGAGACCCAGTACTTC	CASSQRLAGLETQYF
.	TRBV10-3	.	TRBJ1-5	TGTGCCATCAGCCCGGAGACAGGAGCTCGCCAGCCCCAGCATTTT	CAISPETGARQPQHF
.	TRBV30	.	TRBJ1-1	TGTGCCTGGAGTGGGAGGGGGGCGGCCACTGAAGCTTTCTTT	CAWSGRGAATEAFF
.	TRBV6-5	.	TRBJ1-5	TGTGCCAGCAGGTCCGGCCGAGGGGATCAGCCCCAGCATTTT	CASRSGRGDQPQHF